This TCR beta chain was profiled in a study of blood T cell repertoires in COVID-19. In the study overall: Acute and convalescent COVID-19 samples came from the United States, Italy and Spain. T cells, B-cell-depleted T cells, or PBMCs supplied cDNA or gDNA.

J was trimmed by 7 bases and V by 6 bases; bases with no gene match: 17. The CDR3 has 16 residues. The V gene's germline CDR1 is LNHDA and CDR2 SQIVND (reference sequence). Per the original data handling: Amplification with reference gene primers provided the estimates of nucleated cell counts. TCRdb's table, derived via immunoSEQ multiplex PCR, lists solely in-frame clones and lacks some. V and J calls and clone size are as listed in that table; D and trimming were resolved from the DNA. The sample yields about 81,000 clones, 91% seen once. The sequenced sample consisted of peripheral blood. The receptor was derived from a woman between 50 and 59 years old in a cohort sampled during active COVID-19. The genes are TRBV19 and TRBJ2-7, with 8 bases aligning to TRBD2. The CDR3 loop reads CASSPGRGPRYREQYF. The CDR3 DNA reads TGTGCCAGTAGCCCCGGGAGGGGACCTCGGTATAGGGAGCAGTACTTC.